What follows are 28 T cell receptor beta chains derived from one specimen sequenced in a study of beta chain features in type 1 diabetes. The antigens for these receptors are not known. Study-level points and caveats: Moderately but significantly shorter TCRB CDR3s were found in Type 1 diabetes patients in all four CD4+ subsets.

Expressed TCRB transcripts were sequenced, since all the RNA that had been isolated was reverse transcribed. Assay used: immunoSEQ multiplex PCR; TCRdb lists only in-frame clones, some missing. This repertoire shows approximately 140,000 clones, roughly 10% found once; its top ten account for under 0.9%. Sequencing was done on a sample of central memory CD4+ T cells from blood. The receptor source for this set is a young man with type 1 diabetes.

This clone was counted between two and nine times. This rearrangement joins TRBV4-2 to TRBJ2-3; TRBD2 matches at 7 bases. Unmatched junction bases numbered 8, after V lost 1 base and J lost 10 bases. In germline, CDR1 is LGHNA, CDR2 YNFKEQ. The CDR3 totals 14 residues. In nucleotides, the CDR3 is TGTGCCAGCAGCCAAGCCTCAAGCGGGACTCCGCAGTATTTT. Protein product: CASSQASSGTPQYF.

A few counts support this clone. This rearrangement joins TRBV5-1 to TRBJ2-1; TRBD2 matches 8 bases. After removal of 3 bases from V and 5 bases from J, the junction contained 7 bases not matched to a gene. CDR1 is SGHRS and CDR2 is YFSETQ in the germline V gene. This CDR3 has 15 residues. The CDR3 loop is CASSSQAGANNEQFF. The CDR3 coding sequence is TGCGCCAGCAGCTCCCAAGCGGGGGCTAACAATGAGCAGTTCTTC.

This sequence joins TRBV7-9 and TRBJ2-1; the match to TRBD1 covers 8 bases. V lost 4 bases to trimming and J lost 6 bases; unmatched junction nucleotides: 8. The CDR3 has 15 amino acids. Germline CDR1 and CDR2: SEHNR and FQNEAQ (reference sequence). CDR3 region: CASSSGTGTFNEQFF. CDR3 bases: TGTGCCAGCAGCTCCGGGACAGGAACCTTCAATGAGCAGTTCTTC.

The table lists this clone with a few counts. For the CDR3, the DNA is TGTGCCAGCAAACTAGCGGGGGGCACAGATACGCAGTATTTT. This sequence encodes CASKLAGGTDTQYF. The V call is TRBV2, the J call TRBJ2-3, with 11 bases aligning to TRBD2. V lost 7 bases, J lost 1 base, and 1 base stayed unmatched. The V gene's germline CDR1 is SNHLY and CDR2 FYNNEI. This CDR3 is built from 14 residues.

This clone showed up just a few times. The chain recombines TRBV7-3 with TRBJ1-5; no reliable D call. The CDR3 sequence is 8 residues long. V was pared by 11 bases and J by 7 bases, with 3 bases between. Germline V gives CDR1 SGHTA, CDR2 FQGTGA. The CDR3 coding sequence is TGTGCCGAGCAGCCCCAGCATTTT. Amino acids: CAEQPQHF.

There are a few counts of this clone. The V and J genes are TRBV5-1 and TRBJ2-2, with D possibly being TRBD1 (6 bases). The germline V gene encodes CDR1 SGHRS and CDR2 YFSETQ. CDR3 length: 14 amino acids. The V gene lost 0 bases and the J gene lost 6 bases, with 9 bases spanning the gap. CDR3 protein: CASSLVAGAGELFF. CDR3 sequence (DNA): TGCGCCAGCAGCTTGGTCGCAGGGGCCGGGGAGCTGTTTTTT.

This clone showed up just a few times. This CDR3 reads CASSAQGSWEKLFF. CDR3 nucleotide sequence: TGTGCCAGCAGCGCTCAGGGCTCTTGGGAAAAACTGTTTTTT. The chain recombines TRBV9 with TRBJ1-4, with D tentatively TRBD1 (5 bases). CDR3 length: 14 amino acids. Trimming removed 3 bases from V and 8 bases from J, with 14 bases in between. CDR1 and CDR2 from the germline V gene are SGDLS and YYNGEE.

Many counts were recorded for this clone. Likely a read error: the CDR3 ends without its conserved phenylalanine or tryptophan. The DNA is omitted, as the CDR3 cannot be located on it reliably, and the CDR3 follows TCRdb's listing. The chain combines TRBV14 with TRBJ1-4. Counting both end residues, the CDR3 totals 9 amino acids. In germline, CDR1 is SGHDN, CDR2 FVKESK. The CDR3 is CASSPHARL.

This clone came up a few times. The chain recombines TRBV15 with TRBJ2-7; no reliable D call. The CDR3 runs to 14 residues. V was trimmed by 1 base and J by 3 bases, leaving 10 bases between them. Germline CDR1 LNHNV, CDR2 YYDKDF (reference sequence). This CDR3 reads CATSRGQSVYEQYF. Here the CDR3 DNA reads TGTGCCACCAGCAGAGGCCAGTCCGTCTACGAGCAGTACTTC.

V usage is TRBV7-2 and J usage is TRBJ1-2, with TRBD1 matching over 9 bases. CDR3 size: 14 residues. Trimming at V came to 7 bases and at J to 6 bases, leaving 9 bases not matched to a gene. CDR1 SGHTA and CDR2 FQGNSA come from the germline V gene. The CDR3 DNA follows: TGTGCCAGCACCCCGGGACAGGGTGCTGATGGCTACACCTTC. This sequence encodes CASTPGQGADGYTF.

This chain joins TRBV28 and TRBJ1-6; D not resolved. Germline CDR1 MDHEN, CDR2 SYDVKM. The CDR3 totals 14 residues. V lost 1 base to trimming and J lost 7 bases, with 8 bases between them. The CDR3: CASSLLIQNSPLHF. The CDR3 DNA is TGTGCCAGCAGTTTATTGATACAGAATTCACCCCTCCACTTT.

This chain connects TRBV7-9 to TRBJ1-2; D not certain. The CDR3 spans 13 residues. The germline V gene encodes CDR1 SEHNR and CDR2 FQNEAQ (reference sequence). Trimming pared 5 bases from V and 4 bases from J, leaving 11 bases between. Written as DNA, the CDR3 is TGTGCCAGCAGCCCCGGGGTAGGCTATGGCTACACCTTC. It specifies CASSPGVGYGYTF.

This clone came up many times. The chain has TRBV9 and TRBJ2-7; 11 bases align to TRBD2. The CDR3 runs 16 residues. J gave up 0 bases and V 7 bases, and 9 bases lay outside the gene matches. Germline-derived CDR1 and CDR2 are SGDLS and YYNGEE. The DNA for the CDR3 is TGTGCCAGCTCCCAAGGAGGGACTAGCGGCTCCTACGAGCAGTACTTC. Encoded protein: CASSQGGTSGSYEQYF.

J is TRBJ1-2 and V is TRBV19; the match to TRBD1 covers 9 bases. The CDR3 is made up of 14 amino acids. The V gene's germline CDR1 is LNHDA and CDR2 SQIVND (reference sequence). J gave up 4 bases and V 4 bases, and 4 bases lay outside the gene matches. The CDR3 loop is CASSTTGGVYGYTF. The DNA of the CDR3 is TGTGCCAGTAGTACTACAGGGGGCGTCTATGGCTACACCTTC.

The rearrangement joins TRBV7-8 to TRBJ1-5; D possibly corresponds to TRBD1 (5 bases). The CDR3 extends over 16 amino acids. Trimming left V 7 bases short and J 1 base short, with 17 bases between. Germline lookup yields CDR1 SGHVS and CDR2 FQNEAQ. The CDR3 loop reads CASTQGAASSNQPQHF. The CDR3 region has the DNA TGTGCCAGCACCCAAGGGGCAGCCTCGAGCAATCAGCCCCAGCATTTT.

The chain has TRBV2 and TRBJ1-5; D is possibly TRBD1 (5 bases). This CDR3 is 14 amino acids long. The germline V gene encodes CDR1 SNHLY and CDR2 FYNNEI. With 1 base removed from V and 9 bases from J, the gap between germline ends came to 13 bases. CDR3 in DNA: TGTGCCAGCAGTGAAGGGCAGGGTGCTCGGCCCCAGCATTTT. As protein: CASSEGQGARPQHF.

This clone has ten or more counts. Distinct nucleotide sequences in the sample also encode this CDR3. This chain uses TRBV18 with TRBJ2-3; no clear D gene. This CDR3 contains 12 residues. From germline, CDR1 is KGHSH and CDR2 LQKENI. V lost 6 bases, J lost 0 bases, and 4 bases lay in between. CDR3 loop: CASSPSTDTQYF. The CDR3 region has the DNA TGTGCCAGCTCCCCTAGCACAGATACGCAGTATTTT.

The gene calls are TRBV29-1 and TRBJ2-7; possibly TRBD2 for D (5 bases). The CDR3 spans 13 residues. Trimming left V 4 bases short and J 2 bases short, with 12 bases between. The germline V gene has CDR1 SQVTM and CDR2 ANQGSEA. The CDR3 bases are TGCAGCGTTGTGAGGGATGAAACCTACGAGCAGTACTTC. Protein sequence: CSVVRDETYEQYF.

This clone was found a few times. This chain connects TRBV5-1 to TRBJ2-6; D uncertain. Germline-derived CDR1 and CDR2 are SGHRS and YFSETQ. V lost 4 bases, J lost 3 bases, and 5 bases lay in between. The CDR3 runs to 13 residues. The CDR3 sequence is CASSVYGANVLTF. The CDR3 DNA reads as TGCGCCAGCAGCGTATATGGGGCCAACGTCCTGACTTTC.

Written as DNA, the CDR3 is TGTGCCAGCAGCCGACAGGGGAACACTGAAGCTTTCTTT. Residues: CASSRQGNTEAFF. The chain joins TRBV9 to TRBJ1-1; 7 bases are a match to TRBD1. After removal of 4 bases from V and 1 base from J, the junction contained 1 base not matched to a gene. CDR3 length: 13 residues. The germline V gene has CDR1 SGDLS and CDR2 YYNGEE.

About this clone itself: Relative to the germline gene, one junction end is altered; a read error may explain this. In nucleotides, the CDR3 is TGTGCCAGCAGTTTTATGCGGGGGAGTTCCTCTTTT. Protein sequence: CASSFMRGSSSF. The V and J genes are TRBV28 and TRBJ2-3, with 7 nucleotides matching TRBD2. This CDR3 spans 12 amino acids. Germline V gives CDR1 MDHEN, CDR2 SYDVKM.

The rearrangement links TRBV11-2 to TRBJ2-1; D is possibly TRBD2 (6 bases). Germline assignment: CDR1 SGHAT and CDR2 FQNNGV. This CDR3 has 12 amino acids. Trimming took off 6 bases at V and 11 bases at J, with 14 bases between the two ends. The chain's CDR3 is CASSRSGFKQFF. CDR3 sequence (DNA): TGTGCCAGCAGTCGTAGCGGTTTCAAGCAGTTCTTC.

V gene TRBV10-3 combines with J gene TRBJ2-3; 11 bases line up with TRBD2. This CDR3 is 16 amino acids long. Germline V lookup: CDR1 ENHRY, CDR2 SYGVKD. V dropped 7 bases and J dropped 5; count of bases not matched to a gene: 11. Here the CDR3 DNA reads TGTGCCATCACTAGATCCACTAGCGGGGGAGGAGATACGCAGTATTTT. Protein product: CAITRSTSGGGDTQYF.

This clone occurred a few times. The chain joins TRBV19 to TRBJ1-5; D uncertain. The CDR3 runs to 14 residues. From germline, CDR1 is LNHDA and CDR2 SQIVND (reference sequence). V was shortened by 4 bases and J by 3 bases, with 10 bases between the two germline ends. The CDR3 sequence is CASSTQAINQPQHF. The CDR3, as DNA: TGTGCCAGTAGTACCCAGGCGATCAATCAGCCCCAGCATTTT.

This clone appeared a few times. The rearrangement uses TRBV14 and TRBJ1-1; 10 nucleotides align to TRBD1. The CDR3 contains 16 residues. With 2 bases clipped from V and 5 bases from J, the junction kept 8 bases outside the gene matches. CDR1 SGHDN and CDR2 FVKESK come from the germline V gene. The CDR3 loop reads CASSQRQGAIYTEAFF. CDR3 DNA: TGTGCCAGCAGCCAACGACAGGGGGCGATTTATACTGAAGCTTTCTTT.

This clone was observed a few times. The chain is built from TRBV23-1 and TRBJ1-5, with 8 bases identical to TRBD1. TRBV23-1 is identified as an open reading frame with a role that is uncertain. The CDR3 totals 16 residues. V dropped 7 bases and J dropped 1; count of bases not matched to a gene: 9. The CDR3 reads CASKDDQGASNQPQHF. Here the CDR3 DNA reads TGCGCCAGCAAGGACGACCAGGGGGCGAGCAATCAGCCCCAGCATTTT.

This clone was found a few times. This chain links TRBV6-6 with TRBJ2-5; D is undetermined. The V gene's germline CDR1 is MNHNY and CDR2 SVGAGI (reference sequence). The V gene lost 2 bases and the J gene lost 0 bases, with 7 bases spanning the gap. The CDR3 contains 14 residues. The CDR3 DNA sequence: TGTGCCAGCAGTTACGAACAGAACCAAGAGACCCAGTACTTC. Translating it yields CASSYEQNQETQYF.

This clone was recorded a few times. This chain connects TRBV6-1 to TRBJ2-3, with D perhaps matching TRBD2 (5 bases). Trimming cost V 1 base and J 4 bases, with 9 bases left between them. Germline V CDR1 and CDR2: MNHNS, SASEGT. The CDR3 loop spans 14 amino acids. This CDR3 reads CASSEELAPDTQYF. The CDR3 nucleotides read TGTGCCAGCAGTGAAGAGCTAGCCCCAGATACGCAGTATTTT.